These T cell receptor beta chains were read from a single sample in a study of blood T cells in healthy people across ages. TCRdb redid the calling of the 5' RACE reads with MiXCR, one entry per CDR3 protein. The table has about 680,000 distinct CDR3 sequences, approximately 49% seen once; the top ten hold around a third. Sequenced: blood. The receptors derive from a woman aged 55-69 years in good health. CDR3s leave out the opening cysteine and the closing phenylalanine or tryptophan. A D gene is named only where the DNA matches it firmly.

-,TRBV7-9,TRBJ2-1,ASSEPSFSVTYNEQF
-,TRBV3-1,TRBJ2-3,TSSQDGLITDTQY
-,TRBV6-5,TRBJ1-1,ASSSPGDTPMNTEAF
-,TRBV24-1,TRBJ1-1,ATSDADRTEAF
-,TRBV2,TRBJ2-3,ASSAGNRLDTQY
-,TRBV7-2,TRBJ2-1,ASSLAGTRNEQF
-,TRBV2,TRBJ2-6,ASSVGGGPGANVLT
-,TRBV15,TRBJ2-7,ATTRGRGSYEQY
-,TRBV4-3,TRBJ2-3,ASSQAPSRTDTQY
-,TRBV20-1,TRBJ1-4,SARYSGNEKLF
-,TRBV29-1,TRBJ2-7,SVARDYEQY
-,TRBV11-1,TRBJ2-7,YHIQGPSYEQY
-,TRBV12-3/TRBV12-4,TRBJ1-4,ASSPLAVLEKLF
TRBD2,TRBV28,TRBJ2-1,ASSLSSGRVYNEQL
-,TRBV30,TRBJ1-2,AWSPLGNYGYT
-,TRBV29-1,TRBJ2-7,SVRGASEVPSYEQY
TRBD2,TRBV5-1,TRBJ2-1,ASSLEIAGGYNEQF
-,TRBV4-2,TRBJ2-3,ASSHDAGHTDTQY
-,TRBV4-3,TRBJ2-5,ASSQGRGQETQY
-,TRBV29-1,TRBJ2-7,SVGERVYNEQY
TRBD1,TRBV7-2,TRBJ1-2,ASSSRPGQGLGYT
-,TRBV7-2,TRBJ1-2,ASSAPGSYGYT
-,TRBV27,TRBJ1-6,ASSRWKNSPLH